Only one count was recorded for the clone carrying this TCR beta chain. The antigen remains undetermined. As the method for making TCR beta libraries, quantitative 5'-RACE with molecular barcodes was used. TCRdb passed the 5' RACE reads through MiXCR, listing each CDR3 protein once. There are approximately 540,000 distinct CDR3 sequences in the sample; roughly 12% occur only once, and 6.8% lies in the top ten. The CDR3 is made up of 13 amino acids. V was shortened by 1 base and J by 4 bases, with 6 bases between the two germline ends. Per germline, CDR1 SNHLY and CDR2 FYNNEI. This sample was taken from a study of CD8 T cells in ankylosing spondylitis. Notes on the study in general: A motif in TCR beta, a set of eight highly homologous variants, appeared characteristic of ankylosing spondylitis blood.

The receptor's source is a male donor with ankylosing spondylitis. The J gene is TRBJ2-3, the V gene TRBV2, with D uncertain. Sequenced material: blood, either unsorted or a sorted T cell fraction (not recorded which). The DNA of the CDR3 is TGTGCCAGCAGTGAAGGGATACCAGATACGCAGTATTTT. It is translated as CASSEGIPDTQYF. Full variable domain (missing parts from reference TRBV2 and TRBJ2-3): EPEVTQTPSHQVTQMGQEVILRCVPISNHLYFYWYRQILGQKVEFLVSFYNNEISEKSEIFDDQFSVERPDGSNFTLKIRSTKLEDSAMYFCASSEGIPDTQYFGPGTRLTVL.